The 10 T cell receptor beta chains reported below all come from one sample, sequenced in a study of blood T cell repertoires in COVID-19. Clones were sequenced by immunoSEQ multiplex PCR, and TCRdb holds only the in-frame ones, with some missing. The profile shows about 78,000 clones, about 90% of them singletons. Material: peripheral blood. The origin of the receptors is a woman over 75 with active or convalescent COVID-19.

The V gene is TRBV5-1, the J gene TRBJ2-1, with 7 bases fitting TRBD2. This CDR3 has 15 amino acids. Germline CDR1 is SGHRS and CDR2 is YFSETQ. V dropped 4 bases and J dropped 2; count of bases not matched to a gene: 6. CDR3 residues: CASSPRGEPYNEQFF. Written as DNA, the CDR3 is TGCGCCAGCAGCCCTCGGGGGGAACCCTACAATGAGCAGTTCTTC.

This chain connects TRBV6-2 or TRBV6-3 to TRBJ2-3, with D possibly TRBD1 on 6 matching bases. Looked up from germline, CDR1 is MNHEY and CDR2 is SVGEGT. This CDR3 has 13 amino acids. Trimming took 2 bases from V and 9 from J, leaving 12 bases between them. In nucleotides, the CDR3 is TGTGCCAGCAGTTACCTTGGGGGCTTGACGCAGTATTTT. Residues: CASSYLGGLTQYF.

The J gene is TRBJ1-4, the V gene TRBV7-9; D not resolved. Between the trimmed V and J ends, which lost 2 bases and 8 bases, there was a span of 6 bases. CDR1 is SEHNR, CDR2 FQNEAQ, per germline (reference sequence). The length of the CDR3 is 12 residues. Here the CDR3 reads CASSLSGEKLFF. The CDR3, as DNA: TGTGCCAGCAGCTTATCCGGGGAAAAACTGTTTTTT.

This chain uses TRBV19 with TRBJ2-7; 13 bases align to TRBD2. This CDR3 comprises 15 residues. From germline, CDR1 is LNHDA and CDR2 SQIVND (reference sequence). The trim removed 3 bases at V and 2 bases at J, leaving 1 base unmatched. The CDR3, as DNA: TGTGCCAGTAGTATGACTAGCGGGAGGACCTACGAGCAGTACTTC. Its translation is CASSMTSGRTYEQYF.

Here the CDR3 DNA reads TGTGCCAGCAGTTACAATGGCAGGGAGGATGAAAAACTGTTTTTT. Protein: CASSYNGREDEKLFF. The chain joins TRBV6-5 to TRBJ1-4; weak D call: TRBD1 (5 bases). The CDR3 extends over 15 amino acids. The germline V gene has CDR1 MNHEY and CDR2 SVGAGI. Trimming pared 2 bases from V and 6 bases from J, leaving 13 bases between.

The V and J genes are TRBV5-6 and TRBJ2-3, with 13 positions matching TRBD2. Germline trimming cut 4 bases from V and 8 bases from J; bases unmatched to any gene: 16. Germline CDR1 reads SGHDT; CDR2 reads YYEEEE. CDR3 length: 18 amino acids. This CDR3 reads CASSILLAGGSGDRTQYF. CDR3 coding DNA: TGTGCCAGCAGCATACTACTAGCGGGAGGGTCCGGTGATCGTACGCAGTATTTT.

The J gene is TRBJ1-2, the V gene TRBV7-2; 9 bases map to TRBD1. The junction had 6 bases not matched to a gene; V was cut back by 3 bases and J by 7 bases. Germline V CDR1 and CDR2: SGHTA, FQGNSA. There are 14 residues in the CDR3. The DNA for the CDR3 is TGTGCCAGCAGCTTGACAGGGGGACGAAGTGGCTACACCTTC. Protein sequence: CASSLTGGRSGYTF.

This chain links TRBV7-2 with TRBJ2-3, with 9 bases fitting TRBD1. The CDR3 totals 14 residues. Germline V gene sequence: CDR1 SGHTA, CDR2 FQGNSA. Trimming at V came to 5 bases and at J to 5 bases, leaving 5 bases not matched to a gene. The CDR3 spells CASSQGQGGDTQYF. The CDR3, as DNA: TGTGCCAGCAGCCAGGGACAGGGTGGAGATACGCAGTATTTT.

CDR3: CASTLLSNTEAFF. In nucleotides, the CDR3 is TGTGCCAGCACCCTCTTATCGAACACTGAAGCTTTCTTT. This chain connects TRBV28 to TRBJ1-1; D is unclear. CDR1 and CDR2 (germline): MDHEN, SYDVKM. V lost 7 bases and J lost 1, with 10 bases in between. This CDR3 is built from 13 residues.

Only one count was recorded for this clone. The chain uses TRBV4-3 and TRBJ2-7, with no clear D. The V and J ends lost 2 bases and 0 bases respectively, with 11 bases between them. The CDR3 is 15 amino acids. CDR1 and CDR2 from the germline V gene are LGHNA and YSLEER. The CDR3 reads CASSQLASPSYEQYF. The CDR3 coding sequence is TGCGCCAGCAGCCAATTGGCTAGTCCCTCCTACGAGCAGTACTTC.